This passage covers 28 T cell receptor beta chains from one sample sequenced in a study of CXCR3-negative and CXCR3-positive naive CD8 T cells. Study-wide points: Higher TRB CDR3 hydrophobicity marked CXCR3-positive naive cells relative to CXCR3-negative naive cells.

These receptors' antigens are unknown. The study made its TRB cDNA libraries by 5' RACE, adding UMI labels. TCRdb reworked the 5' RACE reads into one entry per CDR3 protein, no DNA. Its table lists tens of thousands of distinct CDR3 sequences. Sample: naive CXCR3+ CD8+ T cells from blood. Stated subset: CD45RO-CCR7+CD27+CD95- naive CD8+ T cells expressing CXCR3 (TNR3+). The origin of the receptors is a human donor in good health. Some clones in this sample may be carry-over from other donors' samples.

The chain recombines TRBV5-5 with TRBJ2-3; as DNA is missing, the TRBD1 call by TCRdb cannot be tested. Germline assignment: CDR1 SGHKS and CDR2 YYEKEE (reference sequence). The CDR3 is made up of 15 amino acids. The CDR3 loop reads CASSFGGLDTDTQYF.

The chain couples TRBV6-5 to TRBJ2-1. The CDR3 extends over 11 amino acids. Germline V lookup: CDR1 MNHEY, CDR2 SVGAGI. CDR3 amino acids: CASSYLDEQFF.

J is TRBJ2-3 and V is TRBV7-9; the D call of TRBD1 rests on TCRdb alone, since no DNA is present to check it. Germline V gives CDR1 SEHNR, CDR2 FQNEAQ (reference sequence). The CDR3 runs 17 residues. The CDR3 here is CASSSTILGTDTDTQYF.

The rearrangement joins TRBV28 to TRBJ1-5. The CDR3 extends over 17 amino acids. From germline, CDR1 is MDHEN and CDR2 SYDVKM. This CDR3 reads CASSPGTSKGYNQPQHF.

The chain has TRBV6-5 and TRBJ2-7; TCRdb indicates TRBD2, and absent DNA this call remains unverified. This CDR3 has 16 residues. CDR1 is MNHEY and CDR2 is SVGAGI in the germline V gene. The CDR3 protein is CASSCFVSGSNYEQYF.

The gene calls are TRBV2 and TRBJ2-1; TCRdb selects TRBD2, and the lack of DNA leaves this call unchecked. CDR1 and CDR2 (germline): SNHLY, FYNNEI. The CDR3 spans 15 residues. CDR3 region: CASSLRLAEYNEQFF.

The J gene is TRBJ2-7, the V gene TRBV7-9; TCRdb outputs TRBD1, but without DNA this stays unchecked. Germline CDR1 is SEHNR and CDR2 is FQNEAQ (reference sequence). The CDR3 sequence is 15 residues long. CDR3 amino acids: CASSDPGQGYWEQYF.

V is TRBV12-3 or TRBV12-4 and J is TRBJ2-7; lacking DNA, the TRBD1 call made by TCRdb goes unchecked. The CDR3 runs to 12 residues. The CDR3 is CASRYAQREQYF.

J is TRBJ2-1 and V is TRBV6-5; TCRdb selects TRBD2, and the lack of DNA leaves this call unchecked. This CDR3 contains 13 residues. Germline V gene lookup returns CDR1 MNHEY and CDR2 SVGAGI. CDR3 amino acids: CASSYRLGSEQFF.

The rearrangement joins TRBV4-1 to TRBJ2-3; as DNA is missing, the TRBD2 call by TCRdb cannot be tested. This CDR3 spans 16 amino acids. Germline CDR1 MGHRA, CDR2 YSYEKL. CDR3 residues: CASSRPGTSVTDTQYF.

The CDR3 reads CASSLVSLSNTEAFF. The J gene is TRBJ1-1, the V gene TRBV7-9. CDR3 length: 15 amino acids. From germline, CDR1 is SEHNR and CDR2 FQNEAQ (reference sequence).

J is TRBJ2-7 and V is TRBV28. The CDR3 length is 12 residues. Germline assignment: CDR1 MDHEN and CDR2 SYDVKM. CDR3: CASIDAYYEQYF.

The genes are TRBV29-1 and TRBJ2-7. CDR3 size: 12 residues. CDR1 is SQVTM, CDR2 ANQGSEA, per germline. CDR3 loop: CSVRDGAYEQYF.

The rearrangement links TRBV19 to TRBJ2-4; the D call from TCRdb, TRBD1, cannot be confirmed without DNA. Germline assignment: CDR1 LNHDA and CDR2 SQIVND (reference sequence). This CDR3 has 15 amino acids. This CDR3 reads CASRDPGQAKNIQYF.

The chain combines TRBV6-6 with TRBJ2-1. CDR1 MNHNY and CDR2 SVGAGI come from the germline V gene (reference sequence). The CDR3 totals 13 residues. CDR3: CASMAGTYNEQFF.

CDR3: CATSQGEQNIQYF. V and J are TRBV15 and TRBJ2-4. This CDR3 has 13 amino acids. CDR1 and CDR2 (germline): LNHNV, YYDKDF (reference sequence).

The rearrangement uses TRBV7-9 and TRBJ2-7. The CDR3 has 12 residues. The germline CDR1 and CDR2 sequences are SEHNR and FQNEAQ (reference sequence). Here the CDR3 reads CASSLGSPEQYF.

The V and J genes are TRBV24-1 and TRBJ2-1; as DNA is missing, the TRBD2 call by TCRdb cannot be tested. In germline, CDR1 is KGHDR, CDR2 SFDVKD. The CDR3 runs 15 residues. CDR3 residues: CATSDLAGGPHEQFF.

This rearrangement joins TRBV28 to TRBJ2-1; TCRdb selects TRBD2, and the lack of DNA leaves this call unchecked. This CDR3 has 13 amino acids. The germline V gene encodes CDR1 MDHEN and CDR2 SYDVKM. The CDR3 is CASISGRANEQFF.

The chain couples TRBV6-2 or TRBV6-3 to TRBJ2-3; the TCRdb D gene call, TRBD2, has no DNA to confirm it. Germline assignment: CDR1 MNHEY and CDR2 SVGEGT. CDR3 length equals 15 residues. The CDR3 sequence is CATGFSGTLTDTQYF.

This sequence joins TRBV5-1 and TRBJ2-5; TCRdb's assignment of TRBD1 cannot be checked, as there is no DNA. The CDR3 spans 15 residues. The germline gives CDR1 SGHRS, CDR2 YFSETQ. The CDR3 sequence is CASNQGTGGGETQYF. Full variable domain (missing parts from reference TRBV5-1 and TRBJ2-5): KAGVTQTPRYLIKTRGQQVTLSCSPISGHRSVSWYQQTPGQGLQFLFEYFSETQRNKGNFPGRFSGRQFSNSRSEMNVSTLELGDSALYLCASNQGTGGGETQYFGPGTRLLVL.

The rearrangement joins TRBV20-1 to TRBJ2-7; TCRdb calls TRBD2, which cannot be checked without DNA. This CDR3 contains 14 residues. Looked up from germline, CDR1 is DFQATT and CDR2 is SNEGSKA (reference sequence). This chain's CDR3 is CSAVGLAGGYEQYF.

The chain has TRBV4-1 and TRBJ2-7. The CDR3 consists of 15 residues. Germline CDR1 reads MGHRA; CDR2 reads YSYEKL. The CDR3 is CASSQAPDDSYEQYF.

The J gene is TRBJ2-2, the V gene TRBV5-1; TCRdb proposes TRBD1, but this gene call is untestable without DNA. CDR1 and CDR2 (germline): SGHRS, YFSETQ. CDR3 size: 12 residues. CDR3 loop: CASSPTDGELFF.

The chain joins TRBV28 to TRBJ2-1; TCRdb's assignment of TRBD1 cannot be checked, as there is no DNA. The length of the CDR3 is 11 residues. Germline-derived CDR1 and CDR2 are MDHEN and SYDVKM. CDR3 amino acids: CASTTGDEQFF. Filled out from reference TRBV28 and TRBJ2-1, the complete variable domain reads DVKVTQSSRYLVKRTGEKVFLECVQDMDHENMFWYRQDPGLGLRLIYFSYDVKMKEKGDIPEGYSVSREKKERFSLILESASTNQTSMYLCASTTGDEQFFGPGTRLTVL.

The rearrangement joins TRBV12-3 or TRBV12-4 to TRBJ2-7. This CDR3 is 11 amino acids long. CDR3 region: CASGLNYEQYF.

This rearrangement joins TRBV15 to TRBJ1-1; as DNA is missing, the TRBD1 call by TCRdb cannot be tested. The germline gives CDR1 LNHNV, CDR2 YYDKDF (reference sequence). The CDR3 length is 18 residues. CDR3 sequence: CATSLPRDRGRWDTEAFF.

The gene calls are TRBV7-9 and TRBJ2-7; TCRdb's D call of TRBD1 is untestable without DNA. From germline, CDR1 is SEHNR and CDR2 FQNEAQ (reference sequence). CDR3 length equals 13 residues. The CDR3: CASRGGDYYEQYF.